The T cell receptor beta chain described here comes from a study of T-cell memory formation after mild COVID-19. V was clipped by 0 bases and J by 3 bases, with 9 bases between them. The length of the CDR3 is 14 residues. Looked up from germline, CDR1 is SQVTM and CDR2 is ANQGSEA. Constant-segment primers were used for 5'RACE, and the resulting TCR alpha and TCR beta cDNA libraries carried sample barcodes and UMIs. TCRdb processed the 5' RACE reads anew with MiXCR; each CDR3 protein has one entry. The sample has about 470,000 distinct CDR3 sequences, about 23% seen once. Input material: PBMCs or a T cell subset sorted from them (not recorded which). This chain links TRBV29-1 with TRBJ2-1, with D tentatively TRBD2 (6 bases). The clonotype originates from an adult woman who had mild COVID-19 (a few samples of this study predate the infection). Cell type and time point are not known. CDR3 in amino acids: CSVEDGGIYNEQFF. CDR3 bases: TGCAGCGTTGAAGATGGGGGGATCTACAATGAGCAGTTCTTC.